The rows below give T cell receptor beta chains drawn from one sample of a study of T cell changes during pregnancy in multiple sclerosis. Method: immunoSEQ multiplex PCR; TCRdb's copy keeps in-frame clones and lacks some. Of over 60,000 clones listed, around 90% were seen once; the top ten hold roughly 0.29%. The source was CD4+ T cells from peripheral blood mononuclear cells, collected in the third trimester of pregnancy. The source is a female donor in good health, enrolled as a control in a pregnancy study. CDR3s include the opening cysteine and the closing phenylalanine or tryptophan. Fields, in order: D gene, J gene, clone size, V gene, CDR3 protein, CDR3 DNA. D genes are given only for firm matches. Some rows have no size entry. The others give once, few or many, or a class for an expanded clone.

D: TRBD1; J: TRBJ2-7; size: -; V: TRBV5-6; CDR3: CASSLWDRSYEQYF; DNA: TGTGCCAGCAGCTTGTGGGACAGGTCCTACGAGCAGTACTTC
D: TRBD2; J: TRBJ2-4; size: -; V: TRBV30; CDR3: CAWSVTRTSGGGGKNIQYF; DNA: TGTGCCTGGAGTGTAACCCGGACTAGCGGGGGGGGTGGCAAAAACATTCAGTACTTC
D: TRBD1; J: TRBJ1-2; size: -; V: TRBV4-3; CDR3: CASSQVGRGVYGYTF; DNA: TGCGCCAGCAGCCAAGTGGGCAGGGGGGTCTATGGCTACACCTTC
D: TRBD1; J: TRBJ2-2; size: -; V: TRBV11-3; CDR3: CASSRGQGNTGELFF; DNA: TGTGCCAGCAGCCGGGGACAGGGGAACACCGGGGAGCTGTTTTTT
D: -; J: TRBJ1-2; size: -; V: TRBV7-2; CDR3: CASSFRQSYGYTF; DNA: TGTGCCAGCAGCTTTAGACAGTCCTATGGCTACACCTTC
D: TRBD1; J: TRBJ1-3; size: -; V: TRBV5-1; CDR3: CASSLGQGSLGNTIYF; DNA: TGCGCCAGCAGCTTGGGACAGGGGAGTTTAGGAAACACCATATATTTT
D: TRBD1; J: TRBJ2-2; size: -; V: TRBV29-1; CDR3: CSVGGQSFGELFF; DNA: TGCAGCGTTGGGGGACAGTCATTCGGGGAGCTGTTTTTT
D: TRBD2; J: TRBJ2-1; size: -; V: TRBV9; CDR3: CASSVANSGAYNEQFF; DNA: TGTGCCAGCAGCGTAGCGAATAGCGGGGCGTACAATGAGCAGTTCTTC
D: TRBD1; J: TRBJ2-5; size: -; V: TRBV5-5; CDR3: CASSLEGGRRETQYF; DNA: TGTGCCAGCAGCTTGGAAGGGGGCCGTCGGGAGACCCAGTACTTC
D: -; J: TRBJ1-6; size: -; V: TRBV30; CDR3: CAWRGDITDSPLHF; DNA: TGTGCCTGGAGGGGGGACATTACGGATTCACCCCTCCACTTT
D: TRBD1; J: TRBJ1-5; size: -; V: TRBV16; CDR3: CASSQSGDRNQPQHF; DNA: TGTGCCAGCAGCCAATCGGGGGACAGAAATCAGCCCCAGCATTTT
D: -; J: TRBJ1-1; size: -; V: TRBV2; CDR3: CASSAGKNTEAFF; DNA: TGTGCCAGCAGTGCAGGGAAGAACACTGAAGCTTTCTTT
D: -; J: TRBJ1-1; size: few; V: TRBV9; CDR3: CASSVQGDGNTEAFF; DNA: TGTGCCAGCAGCGTACAAGGGGATGGAAACACTGAAGCTTTCTTT
D: -; J: TRBJ1-2; size: -; V: TRBV5-4; CDR3: CASSLGGGGYTF; DNA: TGTGCCAGCAGCTTGGGAGGGGGTGGCTACACCTTC
D: TRBD1; J: TRBJ1-1; size: few; V: TRBV2; CDR3: CASTESGTGIFEAFF; DNA: TGTGCCAGCACCGAAAGTGGGACAGGGATCTTTGAAGCTTTCTTT
D: -; J: TRBJ2-1; size: once; V: TRBV11-2; CDR3: CASSLSSAVTHGEQFF; DNA: TGTGCCAGCAGCTTATCTAGCGCCGTCACTCATGGGGAGCAGTTCTTC
D: -; J: TRBJ1-1; size: -; V: TRBV11-2; CDR3: CASSPRRNTEAFF; DNA: TGTGCCAGCAGCCCGCGCCGAAACACTGAAGCTTTCTTT
D: TRBD2; J: TRBJ2-7; size: -; V: TRBV7-2; CDR3: CASSSAIGGSYEQYF; DNA: TGTGCCAGCAGCTCCGCCATCGGGGGGTCCTACGAGCAGTACTTC
D: -; J: TRBJ1-1; size: -; V: TRBV9; CDR3: CASSVEAQFATEAFF; DNA: TGTGCCAGCAGCGTAGAGGCACAGTTTGCGACTGAAGCTTTCTTT